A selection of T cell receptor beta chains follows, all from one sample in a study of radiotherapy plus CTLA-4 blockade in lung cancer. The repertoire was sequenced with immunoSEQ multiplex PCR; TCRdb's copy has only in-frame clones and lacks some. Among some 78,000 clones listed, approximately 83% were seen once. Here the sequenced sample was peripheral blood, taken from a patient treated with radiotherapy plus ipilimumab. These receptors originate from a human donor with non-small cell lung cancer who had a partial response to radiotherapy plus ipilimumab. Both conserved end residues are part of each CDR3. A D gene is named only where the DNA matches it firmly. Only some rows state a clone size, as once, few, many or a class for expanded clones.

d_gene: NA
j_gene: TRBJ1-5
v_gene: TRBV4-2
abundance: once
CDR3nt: TGTGCCAGCAGCCAAGTTTACAGGGTGAGTAATCAGCCCCAGCATTTT
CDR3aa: CASSQVYRVSNQPQHF

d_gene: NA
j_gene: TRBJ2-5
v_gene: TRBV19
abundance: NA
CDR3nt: TGTGCCTCCAAAGGGGACTACCAAGAGACCCAGTACTTC
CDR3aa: CASKGDYQETQYF

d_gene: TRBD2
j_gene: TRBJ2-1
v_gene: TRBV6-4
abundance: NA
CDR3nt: TGTGCCAGCAGTGACTCGAGTCGACTAGCGGAAAATGAGCAGTTCTTC
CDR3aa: CASSDSSRLAENEQFF

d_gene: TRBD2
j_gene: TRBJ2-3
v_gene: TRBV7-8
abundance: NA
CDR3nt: TGTGCCAGCGGAGCGGGAGGGCCTCGGGATACGCAGTATTTT
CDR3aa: CASGAGGPRDTQYF

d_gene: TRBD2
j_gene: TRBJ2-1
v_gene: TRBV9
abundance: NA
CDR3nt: TGTGCCAGCAGCACCGGGGGACTAGCGGCTCCCAAGTTCTTC
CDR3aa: CASSTGGLAAPKFF

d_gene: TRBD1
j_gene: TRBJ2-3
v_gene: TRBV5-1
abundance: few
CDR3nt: TGCGCCAGCAGCTTAAGGGGACAGGGCCTTATCACAGATACGCAGTATTTT
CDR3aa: CASSLRGQGLITDTQYF

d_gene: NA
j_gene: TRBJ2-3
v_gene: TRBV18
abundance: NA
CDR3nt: TGTGCCAGCTCACCACCGCAGGGCCGCACAGATACGCAGTATTTT
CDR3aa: CASSPPQGRTDTQYF

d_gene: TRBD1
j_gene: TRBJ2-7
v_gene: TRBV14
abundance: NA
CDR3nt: TGTGCTAGCAGCCCCAAGACAGGGATTGGACGCGAGCAGTACTTC
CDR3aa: CASSPKTGIGREQYF

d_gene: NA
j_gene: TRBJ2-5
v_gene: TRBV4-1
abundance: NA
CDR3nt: TGCGCCAGCAGCCAAGAGCGGCAAACCCAAGAGACCCAGTACTTC
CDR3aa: CASSQERQTQETQYF

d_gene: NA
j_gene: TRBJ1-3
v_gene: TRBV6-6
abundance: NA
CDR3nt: TGTGCCAGCAGGCTCGACAGCGCTGGAAACACCATATATTTT
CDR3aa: CASRLDSAGNTIYF

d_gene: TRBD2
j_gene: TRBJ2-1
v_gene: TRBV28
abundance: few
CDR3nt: TGTGCCAGCAGCAGGGGACTAGCGGGAGGGCAATATCATGAGCAGTTCTTC
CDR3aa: CASSRGLAGGQYHEQFF

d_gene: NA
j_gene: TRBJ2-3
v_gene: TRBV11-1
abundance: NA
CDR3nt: TGTGCCAGCAGCTTTGGCAGAAGCACAGATACGCAGTATTTT
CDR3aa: CASSFGRSTDTQYF

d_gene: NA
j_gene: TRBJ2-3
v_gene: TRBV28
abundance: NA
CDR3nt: TGTGCCAGCAGTTTAATTGTGGCAGTCACAGATACGCAGTATTTT
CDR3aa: CASSLIVAVTDTQYF

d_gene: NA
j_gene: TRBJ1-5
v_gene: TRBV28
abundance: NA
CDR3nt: TGTGCCAGCAGTTTATCGCCCCCGGCCCAGCATTTT
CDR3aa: CASSLSPPAQHF

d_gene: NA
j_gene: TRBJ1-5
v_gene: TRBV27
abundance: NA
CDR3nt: TGTGCCAGCAGTTTAAGGGGGAGTGGAGGAAATCAGCCCCAGCATTTT
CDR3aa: CASSLRGSGGNQPQHF

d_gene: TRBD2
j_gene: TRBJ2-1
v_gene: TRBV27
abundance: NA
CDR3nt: TGTGCCAGCAGTTTAGCGGCTAGCGGGAGACGTTCTCGTGAGCAGTTCTTC
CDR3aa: CASSLAASGRRSREQFF

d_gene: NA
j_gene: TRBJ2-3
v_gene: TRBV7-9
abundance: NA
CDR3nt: TGTGCCAGCAGCCCGTGGGGACAAAGCACAGATACGCAGTATTTT
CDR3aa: CASSPWGQSTDTQYF

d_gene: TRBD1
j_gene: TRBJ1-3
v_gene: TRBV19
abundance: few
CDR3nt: TGTGCCAGTAGTTGGACAGGGCTTGGAAACACCATATATTTT
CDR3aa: CASSWTGLGNTIYF

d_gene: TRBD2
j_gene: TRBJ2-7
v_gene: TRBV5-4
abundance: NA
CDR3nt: TGTGCCAGCAGCTTGGAGCGGGACCCCTACGAGCAGTACTTC
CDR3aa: CASSLERDPYEQYF

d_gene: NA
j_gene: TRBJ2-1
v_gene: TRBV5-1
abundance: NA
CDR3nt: TGCGCCAGCAGCTCCCAGGGAAACCCCTACAATGAGCAGTTCTTC
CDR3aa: CASSSQGNPYNEQFF

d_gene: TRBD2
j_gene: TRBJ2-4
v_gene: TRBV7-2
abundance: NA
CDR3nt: TGTGCCAGCACGCAGGGAGGGGCCAAAAACATTCAGTACTTC
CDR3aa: CASTQGGAKNIQYF

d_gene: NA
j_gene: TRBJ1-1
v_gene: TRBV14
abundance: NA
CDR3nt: TGTGCCACCACCAGGGGATGGAACACTGAAGCTTTCTTT
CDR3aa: CATTRGWNTEAFF

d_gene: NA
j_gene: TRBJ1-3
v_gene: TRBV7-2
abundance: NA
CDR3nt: TGTGCCAGCAGCCGGGACTCCTCTGGAAACACCATATATTTT
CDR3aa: CASSRDSSGNTIYF

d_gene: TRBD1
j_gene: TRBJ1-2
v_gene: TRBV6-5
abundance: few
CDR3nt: TGTGCCAGCAGAGGGGACAGAAACTATGGCTACACCTTC
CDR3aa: CASRGDRNYGYTF

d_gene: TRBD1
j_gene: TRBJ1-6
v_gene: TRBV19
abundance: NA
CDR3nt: TGTGCCAGTACCTCGACAGGGGATTATAATTCACCCCTCCACTTT
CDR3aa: CASTSTGDYNSPLHF

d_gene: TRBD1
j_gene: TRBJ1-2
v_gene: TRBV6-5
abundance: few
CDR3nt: TGTGCCAGCAGATTTGACAGGGGAGGTGGCTACACCTTC
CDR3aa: CASRFDRGGGYTF

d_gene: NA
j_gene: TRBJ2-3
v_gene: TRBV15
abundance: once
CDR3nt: TGTGCCACCAGCAGAGATTTAGGTGTAGCCTCAGATACGCAGTATTTT
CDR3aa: CATSRDLGVASDTQYF

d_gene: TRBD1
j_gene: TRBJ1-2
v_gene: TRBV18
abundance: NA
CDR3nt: TGTGCCAGCTCAGATGGGACAGTTTCCTCCTATGGCTACACCTTC
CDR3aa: CASSDGTVSSYGYTF

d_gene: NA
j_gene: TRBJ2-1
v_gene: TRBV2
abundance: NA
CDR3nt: TGTGCCAGCAGCTCCGACAGGTGGAACAATGAGCAGTTCTTC
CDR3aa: CASSSDRWNNEQFF

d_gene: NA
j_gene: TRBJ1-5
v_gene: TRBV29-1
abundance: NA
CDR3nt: TGCAGCGCCCTGCGGCAGGGTCGCAATCAGCCCCAGCATTTT
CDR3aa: CSALRQGRNQPQHF

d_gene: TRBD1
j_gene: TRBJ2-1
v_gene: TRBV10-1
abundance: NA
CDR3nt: TGCGCCAGCAGCCGCGGGACAGGGGGAAGCTCCTACAATGAGCAGTTCTTC
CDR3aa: CASSRGTGGSSYNEQFF

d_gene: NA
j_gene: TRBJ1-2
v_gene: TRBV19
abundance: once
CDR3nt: TGTGCCAGTAGTGGGACAACGAACTATGGCTACACCTTC
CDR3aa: CASSGTTNYGYTF

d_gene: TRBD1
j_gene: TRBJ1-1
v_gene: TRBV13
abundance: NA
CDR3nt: TGTGCCAGCAGCGTGACAGGGGGAAATGAAGCTTTCTTT
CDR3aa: CASSVTGGNEAFF

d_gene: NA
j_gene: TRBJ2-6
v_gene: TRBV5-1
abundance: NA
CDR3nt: TGCGCCAGCAGCCCGGGACAACCCTCTGGGGCCAACGTCCTGACTTTC
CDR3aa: CASSPGQPSGANVLTF

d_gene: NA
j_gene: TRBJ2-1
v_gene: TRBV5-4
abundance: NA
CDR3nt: TGTGCCAGCAGCTTGGAGATTACTAGCATCCATGAGCAGTTCTTC
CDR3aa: CASSLEITSIHEQFF

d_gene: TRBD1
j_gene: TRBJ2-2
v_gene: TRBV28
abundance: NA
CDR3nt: TGTGCCAGCAGTTGGACAGGCCCCGGGGAGCTGTTTTTT
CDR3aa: CASSWTGPGELFF

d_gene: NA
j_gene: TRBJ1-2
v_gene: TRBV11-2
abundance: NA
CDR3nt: TGTGCCAGCAGCTTACTAGGGGTGGGCTACACCTTC
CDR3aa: CASSLLGVGYTF